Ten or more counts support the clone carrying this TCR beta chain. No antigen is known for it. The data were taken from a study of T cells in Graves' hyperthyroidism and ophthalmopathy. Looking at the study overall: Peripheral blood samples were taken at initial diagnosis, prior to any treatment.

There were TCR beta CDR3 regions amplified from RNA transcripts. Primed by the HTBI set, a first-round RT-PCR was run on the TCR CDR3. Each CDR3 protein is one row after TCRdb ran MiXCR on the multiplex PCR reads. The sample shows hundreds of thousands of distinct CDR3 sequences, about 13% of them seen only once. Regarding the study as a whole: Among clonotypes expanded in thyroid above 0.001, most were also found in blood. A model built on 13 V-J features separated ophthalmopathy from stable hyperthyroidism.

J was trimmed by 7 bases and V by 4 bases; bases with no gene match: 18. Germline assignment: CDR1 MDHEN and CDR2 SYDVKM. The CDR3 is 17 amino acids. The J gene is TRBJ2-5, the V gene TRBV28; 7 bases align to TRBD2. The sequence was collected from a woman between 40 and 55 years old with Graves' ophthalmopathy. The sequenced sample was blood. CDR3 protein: CASSSTSIPGTIVTQYF. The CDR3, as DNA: TGTGCCAGCAGTTCCACCTCAATTCCCGGGACTATTGTGACCCAGTACTTC. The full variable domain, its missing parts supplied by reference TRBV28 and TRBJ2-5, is DVKVTQSSRYLVKRTGEKVFLECVQDMDHENMFWYRQDPGLGLRLIYFSYDVKMKEKGDIPEGYSVSREKKERFSLILESASTNQTSMYLCASSSTSIPGTIVTQYFGPGTRLLVL.